One and the same sample provided the 9 T cell receptor beta chains below, sequenced in a study of T cell repertoires in cytomegalovirus infection. What these receptors recognize is not known. TCRdb re-analysed the reads in MiXCR, keeping a single row per CDR3 protein. The data show about 140,000 distinct CDR3 sequences, with approximately 30% seen just once and roughly half held by the top ten. Specimen: CD8+ T cells from cultured PBMCs, collected from culture after CMV antigen stimulation. The receptors shown here come from a human donor in good health (CMV status not recorded). Some clones in this sample may be carry-over from other donors' samples.

This clonotype was observed a few times. V gene TRBV7-9 combines with J gene TRBJ2-1; weak D call: TRBD2 (6 bases). V dropped 5 bases and J dropped 8 bases, with 19 bases sitting between them. Germline lookup yields CDR1 SEHNR and CDR2 FQNEAQ (reference sequence). The CDR3 runs to 15 residues. In DNA form, the CDR3 reads TGTGCCAGCAGCCCCTGGTCCTGGGGGGTCTATGAGCAGTTCTTC. Encoded protein: CASSPWSWGVYEQFF.

This rearrangement joins TRBV10-3 to TRBJ2-1, with 9 nucleotides matching TRBD2. With 7 bases clipped from V and 5 bases from J, the junction kept 12 bases outside the gene matches. Germline CDR1 is ENHRY and CDR2 is SYGVKD. The CDR3 sequence is 16 residues long. Here the CDR3 DNA reads TGTGCCATCACCGAAGGGGCGGGGGGGGGGAACAATGAGCAGTTCTTC. Amino acids: CAITEGAGGGNNEQFF.

The rearrangement uses TRBV19 and TRBJ2-1, with TRBD1 matching over 7 bases. CDR3 length: 15 amino acids. The V gene end was trimmed by 1 base and the J gene end by 4 bases; junction bases not matched to a gene: 4. The germline gives CDR1 LNHDA, CDR2 SQIVND (reference sequence). The CDR3 DNA sequence: TGTGCCAGTAGTATAGCAGGGGGTGGGTACAATGAGCAGTTCTTC. Translating gives CASSIAGGGYNEQFF.

This clonotype was seen a handful of times. This chain links TRBV4-1 with TRBJ2-7; 15 bases agree with TRBD2. The CDR3 runs to 17 residues. J lost 0 bases, V lost 5 bases, and 5 bases had no gene match. Germline V gene sequence: CDR1 MGHRA, CDR2 YSYEKL. The CDR3 DNA sequence: TGCGCCAGCAGCTTCCGGACTAGCGGGGGGGCCTCCTACGAGCAGTACTTC. Translated: CASSFRTSGGASYEQYF.

V and J are TRBV10-2 and TRBJ2-7, with 8 bases aligning to TRBD1. Germline V gene data show CDR1 as WSHSY and CDR2 as SAAADI. CDR3 length equals 12 residues. The junction had 3 bases not matched to a gene; V was cut back by 8 bases and J by 3 bases. The DNA for the CDR3 is TGCGCCAGCGGGGACAGGTTCTACGAGCAGTACTTC. It translates to CASGDRFYEQYF.

The J gene is TRBJ2-5, the V gene TRBV7-9; D may be TRBD2 (5 bases). CDR3 length: 15 amino acids. Germline V CDR1 and CDR2: SEHNR, FQNEAQ (reference sequence). With 1 base removed from V and 3 bases from J, the gap between germline ends came to 12 bases. The CDR3 nucleotides read TGTGCCAGCAGCTTAGGATTCGGGGAAAAAGAGACCCAGTACTTC. It specifies CASSLGFGEKETQYF.

J is TRBJ1-2 and V is TRBV2, with D unclear. This CDR3 has 15 residues. Trimming removed 1 base from V and 4 bases from J, with 13 bases in between. Germline assignment: CDR1 SNHLY and CDR2 FYNNEI. The DNA of the CDR3 is TGTGCCAGCAGTGAAGGGACCGCGGGTGGCTATGGCTACACCTTC. Its protein is CASSEGTAGGYGYTF. The variable domain in full, with the rest retrieved from reference TRBV2 and TRBJ1-2, is EPEVTQTPSHQVTQMGQEVILRCVPISNHLYFYWYRQILGQKVEFLVSFYNNEISEKSEIFDDQFSVERPDGSNFTLKIRSTKLEDSAMYFCASSEGTAGGYGYTFGSGTRLTVV.

V is TRBV7-4 and J is TRBJ2-1; possibly TRBD2 for D (5 bases). Germline V gives CDR1 SGHVT, CDR2 SQSDAQ. The CDR3 runs 12 residues. V lost 7 bases and J 10 bases, leaving 14 bases between the germline ends. The CDR3 here is CASITDSGEQFF. The CDR3 coding sequence is TGTGCCAGCATCACGGACTCCGGGGAGCAGTTCTTC.

This clonotype was found a few times. This chain connects TRBV28 to TRBJ2-3, with D perhaps TRBD1 or TRBD2 (5 bases each). Trimming removed 7 bases at V and 6 bases at J, with 20 bases between. Per germline, CDR1 MDHEN and CDR2 SYDVKM. The CDR3 sequence is 15 residues long. The CDR3 region has the DNA TGTGCCAGCACCAGGACACGGGGTGCCTCGGATACGCAGTATTTT. Its translation is CASTRTRGASDTQYF. The full variable domain, completed using reference TRBV28 and TRBJ2-3, is DVKVTQSSRYLVKRTGEKVFLECVQDMDHENMFWYRQDPGLGLRLIYFSYDVKMKEKGDIPEGYSVSREKKERFSLILESASTNQTSMYLCASTRTRGASDTQYFGPGTRLTVL.